This TCR beta chain stems from a study of T cell responses to AZD1222 COVID-19 vaccine. Study outcomes and limitations: Donors skewed white British and female; clonal diversity was possibly underestimated.

Some clones are missing from TCRdb's copy, which holds only in-frame ones; the method was immunoSEQ multiplex PCR. The data hold 150,000 to 200,000 clones, with about 90% observed a single time. Germline lookup yields CDR1 KGHDR and CDR2 SFDVKD. This CDR3 comprises 12 residues. The ends were cut back, 7 bases at V and 1 base at J, with 6 bases in the middle. Only one count was recorded for this clone. The antigen is not known. The chain uses TRBV24-1 and TRBJ1-1; D not resolved. This receptor was taken from an adult who received the AZD1222 COVID-19 vaccine. The sequencing here drew on peripheral blood, taken 28 days after the second AZD1222 dose. Here the CDR3 reads CATRTENTEAFF. The DNA of the CDR3 is TGTGCCACCAGAACAGAGAACACTGAAGCTTTCTTT.